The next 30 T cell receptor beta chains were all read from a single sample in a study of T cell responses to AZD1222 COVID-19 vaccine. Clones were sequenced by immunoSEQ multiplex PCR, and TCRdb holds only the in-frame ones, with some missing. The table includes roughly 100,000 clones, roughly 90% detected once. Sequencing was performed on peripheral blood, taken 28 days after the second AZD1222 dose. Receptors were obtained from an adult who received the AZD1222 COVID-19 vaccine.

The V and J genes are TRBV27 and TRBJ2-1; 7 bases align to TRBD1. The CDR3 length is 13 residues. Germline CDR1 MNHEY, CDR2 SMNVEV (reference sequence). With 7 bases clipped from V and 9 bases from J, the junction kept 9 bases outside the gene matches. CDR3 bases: TGTGCCAGCAACCCCACAGGGGTAGGTGAGCAGTTCTTC. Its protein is CASNPTGVGEQFF.

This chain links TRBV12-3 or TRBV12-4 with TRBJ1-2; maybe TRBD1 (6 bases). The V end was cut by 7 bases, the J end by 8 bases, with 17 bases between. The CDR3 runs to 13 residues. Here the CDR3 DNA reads TGTGCCAGCAACCCGGCAGGGGTCAGCGGCTACACCTTC. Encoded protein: CASNPAGVSGYTF.

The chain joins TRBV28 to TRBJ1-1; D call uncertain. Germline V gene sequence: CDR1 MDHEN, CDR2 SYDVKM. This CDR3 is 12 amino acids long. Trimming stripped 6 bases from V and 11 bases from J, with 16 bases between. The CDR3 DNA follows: TGTGCCAGCAGATTCCCCCACTCTGGGGCTTTCTTT. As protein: CASRFPHSGAFF. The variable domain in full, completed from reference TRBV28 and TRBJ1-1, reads DVKVTQSSRYLVKRTGEKVFLECVQDMDHENMFWYRQDPGLGLRLIYFSYDVKMKEKGDIPEGYSVSREKKERFSLILESASTNQTSMYLCASRFPHSGAFFGQGTRLTVV.

CDR3 DNA: TGTGCCAGCAGTTTGGTTGGTGGAGGGGATGCCACCTACGAGCAGTACTTC. Translated: CASSLVGGGDATYEQYF. This chain connects TRBV28 to TRBJ2-7; maybe TRBD2 (6 bases). The CDR3 runs 17 residues. Per the germline V gene, CDR1 is MDHEN and CDR2 is SYDVKM. Trimming removed 3 bases from V and 2 bases from J, with 20 bases in between. The whole variable domain, remainder taken from reference TRBV28 and TRBJ2-7, is DVKVTQSSRYLVKRTGEKVFLECVQDMDHENMFWYRQDPGLGLRLIYFSYDVKMKEKGDIPEGYSVSREKKERFSLILESASTNQTSMYLCASSLVGGGDATYEQYFGPGTRLTVT.

This CDR3 is CASSLTGETEAFF. In DNA, the CDR3 is TGTGCCAGCAGCTTGACAGGGGAAACTGAAGCTTTCTTT. This sequence joins TRBV11-2 and TRBJ1-1, with TRBD1 matching over 8 bases. The germline V gene encodes CDR1 SGHAT and CDR2 FQNNGV. With 3 bases clipped from V and 5 bases from J, the junction kept 2 bases outside the gene matches. The CDR3 is 13 amino acids.

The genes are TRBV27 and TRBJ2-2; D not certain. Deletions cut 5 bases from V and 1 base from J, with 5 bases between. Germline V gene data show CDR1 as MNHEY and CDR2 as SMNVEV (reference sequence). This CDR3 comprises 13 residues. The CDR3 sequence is CASSPENTGELFF. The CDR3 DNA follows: TGTGCCAGCAGTCCAGAGAACACCGGGGAGCTGTTTTTT.

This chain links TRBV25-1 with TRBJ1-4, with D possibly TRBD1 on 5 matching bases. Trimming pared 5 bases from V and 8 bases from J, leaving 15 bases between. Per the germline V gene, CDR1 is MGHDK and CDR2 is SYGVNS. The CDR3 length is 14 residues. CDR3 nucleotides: TGTGCCAGCAGTCAAAGCGGGGGTAGGGAAAAACTGTTTTTT. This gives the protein CASSQSGGREKLFF.

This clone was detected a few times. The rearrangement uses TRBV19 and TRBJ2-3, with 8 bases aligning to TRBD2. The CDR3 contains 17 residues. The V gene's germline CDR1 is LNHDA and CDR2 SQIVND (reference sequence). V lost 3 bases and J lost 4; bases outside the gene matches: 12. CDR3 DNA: TGTGCCAGTAGTATCCGCGGTAGCGGGATGGCCCCAGATACGCAGTATTTT. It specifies CASSIRGSGMAPDTQYF.

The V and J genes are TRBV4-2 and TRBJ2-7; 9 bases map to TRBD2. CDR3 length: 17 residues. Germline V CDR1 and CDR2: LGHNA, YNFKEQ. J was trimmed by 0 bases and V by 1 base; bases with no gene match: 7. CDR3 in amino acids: CASSQVRAGGSSYEQYF. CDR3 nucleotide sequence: TGTGCCAGCAGCCAAGTTAGAGCGGGAGGTTCCTCCTACGAGCAGTACTTC.

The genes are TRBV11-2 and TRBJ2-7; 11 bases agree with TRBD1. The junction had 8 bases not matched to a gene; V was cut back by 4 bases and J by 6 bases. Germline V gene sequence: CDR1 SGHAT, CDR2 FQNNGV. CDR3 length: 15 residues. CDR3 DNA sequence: TGTGCCAGCAGCTATGACCGGGACAGGGGGTTCGAGCAGTACTTC. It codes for CASSYDRDRGFEQYF.

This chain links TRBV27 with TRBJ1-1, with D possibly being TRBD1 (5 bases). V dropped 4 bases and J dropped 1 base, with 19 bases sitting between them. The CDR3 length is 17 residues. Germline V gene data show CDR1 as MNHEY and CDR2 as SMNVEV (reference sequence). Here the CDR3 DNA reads TGTGCCAGCAGTTCCCAATCAGGGAACAAACCGAACACTGAAGCTTTCTTT. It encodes CASSSQSGNKPNTEAFF.

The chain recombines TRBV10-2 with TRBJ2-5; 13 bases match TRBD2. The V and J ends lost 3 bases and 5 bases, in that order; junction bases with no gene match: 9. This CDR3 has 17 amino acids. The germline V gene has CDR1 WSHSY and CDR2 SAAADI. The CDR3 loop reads CASSEGLAGEVEETQYF. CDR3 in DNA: TGCGCCAGCAGTGAAGGACTAGCGGGAGAAGTGGAGGAGACCCAGTACTTC.

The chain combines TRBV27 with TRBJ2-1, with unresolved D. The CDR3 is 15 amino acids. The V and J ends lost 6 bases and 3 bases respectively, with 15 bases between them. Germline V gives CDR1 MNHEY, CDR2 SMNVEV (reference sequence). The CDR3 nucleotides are TGTGCCAGCAGACAATTCATGGACGTCTACAATGAGCAGTTCTTC. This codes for CASRQFMDVYNEQFF.

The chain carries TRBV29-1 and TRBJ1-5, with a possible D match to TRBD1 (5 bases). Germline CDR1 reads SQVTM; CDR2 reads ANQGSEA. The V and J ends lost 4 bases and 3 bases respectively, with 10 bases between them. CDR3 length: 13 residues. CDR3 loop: CSVGRDLNQPQHF. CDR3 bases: TGCAGCGTTGGTAGGGACCTCAATCAGCCCCAGCATTTT.

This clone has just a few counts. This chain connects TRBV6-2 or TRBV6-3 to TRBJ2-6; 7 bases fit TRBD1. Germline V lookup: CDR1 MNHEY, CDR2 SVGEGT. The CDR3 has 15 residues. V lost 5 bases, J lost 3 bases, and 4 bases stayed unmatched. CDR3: CASSRTGGGANVLTF. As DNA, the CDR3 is TGTGCCAGCAGTCGGACAGGTGGTGGGGCCAACGTCCTGACTTTC.

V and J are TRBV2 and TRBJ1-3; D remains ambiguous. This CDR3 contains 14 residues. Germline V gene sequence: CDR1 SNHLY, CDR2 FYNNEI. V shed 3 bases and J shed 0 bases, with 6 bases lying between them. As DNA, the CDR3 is TGTGCCAGCAGTGATCCTAGCTCTGGAAACACCATATATTTT. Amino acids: CASSDPSSGNTIYF.

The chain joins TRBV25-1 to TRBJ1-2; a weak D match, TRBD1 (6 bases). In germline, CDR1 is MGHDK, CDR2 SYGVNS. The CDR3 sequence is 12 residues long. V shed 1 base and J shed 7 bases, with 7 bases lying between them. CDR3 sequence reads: CASSEWDTGYTF. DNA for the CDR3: TGTGCCAGCAGTGAATGGGACACTGGCTACACCTTC.

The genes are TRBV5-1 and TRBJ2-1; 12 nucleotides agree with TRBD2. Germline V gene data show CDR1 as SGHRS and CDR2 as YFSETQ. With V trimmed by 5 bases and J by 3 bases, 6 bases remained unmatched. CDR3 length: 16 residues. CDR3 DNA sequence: TGCGCCAGCAGAAGGGGACTAGCGGGTCTCTACAATGAGCAGTTCTTC. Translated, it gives CASRRGLAGLYNEQFF.

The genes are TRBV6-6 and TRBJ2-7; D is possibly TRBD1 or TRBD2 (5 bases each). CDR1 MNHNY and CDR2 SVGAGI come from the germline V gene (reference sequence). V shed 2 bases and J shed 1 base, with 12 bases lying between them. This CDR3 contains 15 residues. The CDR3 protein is CASSYDGTGSYEQYF. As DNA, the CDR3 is TGTGCCAGCAGTTACGACGGGACCGGATCCTACGAGCAGTACTTC.

The CDR3 DNA is TGTGCCTGGAACACCCTAGGGGGGGCGAACACTGAAGCTTTCTTT. Residues: CAWNTLGGANTEAFF. V usage is TRBV30 and J usage is TRBJ1-1, with D perhaps TRBD1 (6 bases). The CDR3 loop spans 15 amino acids. Trimming took off 4 bases at V and 1 base at J, with 16 bases between the two ends. Germline V CDR1 and CDR2: GTSNPN, SVGIG (reference sequence).

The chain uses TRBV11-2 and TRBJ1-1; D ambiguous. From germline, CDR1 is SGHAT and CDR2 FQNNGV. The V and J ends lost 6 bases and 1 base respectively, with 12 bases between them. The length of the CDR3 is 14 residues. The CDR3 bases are TGTGCCAGCAGTCCACGGACGGGGAACACTGAAGCTTTCTTT. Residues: CASSPRTGNTEAFF.

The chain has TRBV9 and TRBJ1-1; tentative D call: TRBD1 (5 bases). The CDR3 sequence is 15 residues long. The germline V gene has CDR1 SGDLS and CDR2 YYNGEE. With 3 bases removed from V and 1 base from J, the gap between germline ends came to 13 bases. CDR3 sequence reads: CASSERGDRNTEAFF. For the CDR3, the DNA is TGTGCCAGCAGCGAGCGAGGTGACAGGAACACTGAAGCTTTCTTT.

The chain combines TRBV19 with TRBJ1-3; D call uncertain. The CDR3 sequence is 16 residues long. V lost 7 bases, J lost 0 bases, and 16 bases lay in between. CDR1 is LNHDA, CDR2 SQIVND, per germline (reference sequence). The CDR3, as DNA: TGTGCCAGTACTCTAGCTGTTCCGAGCTCTGGAAACACCATATATTTT. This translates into CASTLAVPSSGNTIYF. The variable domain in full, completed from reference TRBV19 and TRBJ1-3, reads DGGITQSPKYLFRKEGQNVTLSCEQNLNHDAMYWYRQDPGQGLRLIYYSQIVNDFQKGDIAEGYSVSREKKESFPLTVTSAQKNPTAFYLCASTLAVPSSGNTIYFGEGSWLTVV.

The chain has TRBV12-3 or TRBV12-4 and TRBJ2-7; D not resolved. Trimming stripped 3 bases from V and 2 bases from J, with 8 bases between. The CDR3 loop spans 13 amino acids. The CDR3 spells CASSLPDAYEQYF. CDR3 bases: TGTGCCAGCAGTTTGCCCGACGCCTACGAGCAGTACTTC.

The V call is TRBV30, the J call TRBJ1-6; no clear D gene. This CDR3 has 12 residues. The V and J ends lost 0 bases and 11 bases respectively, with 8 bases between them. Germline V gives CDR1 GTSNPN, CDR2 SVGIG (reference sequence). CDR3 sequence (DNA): TGTGCCTGGAGTGTAGCCGGGCCACCCCTCCACTTT. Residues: CAWSVAGPPLHF. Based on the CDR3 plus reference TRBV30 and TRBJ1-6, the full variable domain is SQTIHQWPATLVQPVGSPLSLECTVEGTSNPNLYWYRQAAGRGLQLLFYSVGIGQISSEVPQNLSASRPQDRQFILSSKKLLLSDSGFYLCAWSVAGPPLHFGNGTRLTVT.

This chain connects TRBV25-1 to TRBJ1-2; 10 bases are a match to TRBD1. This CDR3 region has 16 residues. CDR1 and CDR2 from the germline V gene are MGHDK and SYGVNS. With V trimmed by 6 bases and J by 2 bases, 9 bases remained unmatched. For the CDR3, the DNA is TGTGCCAGCAGCCCTACCGGGACAGGGGCAAACTATGGCTACACCTTC. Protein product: CASSPTGTGANYGYTF.

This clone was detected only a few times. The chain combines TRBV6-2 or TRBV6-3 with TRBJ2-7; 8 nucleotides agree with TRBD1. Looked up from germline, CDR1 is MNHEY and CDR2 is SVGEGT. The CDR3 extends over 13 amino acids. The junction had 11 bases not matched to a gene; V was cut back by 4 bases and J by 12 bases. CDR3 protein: CASSWTQGALPYF. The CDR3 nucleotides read TGTGCCAGCAGTTGGACCCAGGGGGCGCTTCCGTACTTC.

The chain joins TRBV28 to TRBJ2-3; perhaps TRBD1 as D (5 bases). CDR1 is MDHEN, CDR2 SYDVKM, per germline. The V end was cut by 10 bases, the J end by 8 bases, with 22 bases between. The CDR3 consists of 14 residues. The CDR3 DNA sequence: TGTGCCAACTATTATCCCCCCTTCAGGGTTACGCAGTATTTT. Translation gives CANYYPPFRVTQYF.

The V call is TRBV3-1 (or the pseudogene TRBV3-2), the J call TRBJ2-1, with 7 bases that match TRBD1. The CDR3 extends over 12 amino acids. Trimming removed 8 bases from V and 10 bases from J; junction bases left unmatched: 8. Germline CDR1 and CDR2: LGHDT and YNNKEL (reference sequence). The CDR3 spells CASRLQGYEQFF. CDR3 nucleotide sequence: TGTGCCAGCCGATTACAGGGGTACGAGCAGTTCTTC.

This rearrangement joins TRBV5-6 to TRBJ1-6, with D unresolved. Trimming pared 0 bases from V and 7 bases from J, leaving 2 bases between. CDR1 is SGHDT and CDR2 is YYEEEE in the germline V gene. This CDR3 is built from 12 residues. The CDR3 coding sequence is TGTGCCAGCAGCTTGGAAAATTCACCCCTCCACTTT. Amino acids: CASSLENSPLHF.